This entry concerns a single TCR beta chain. Its antigen is not identified. This sample stems from a study of cytomegalovirus exposure and HLA in healthy donors. Whole-study findings and limits: In vitro, a few CMV-associated chains proved specific for CMV antigens. Rare TCR sequences dominated, though some public TCRs recurred in many donors. Previous analysis showed most TCR beta V segments were productive about 87% or about 30% of the time.

Though nominally healthy at sampling, donors likely had unrecorded immune exposures. Vbeta (60) and Jbeta (13) primers were used in the PCR. Clones were read by immunoSEQ multiplex PCR, and TCRdb kept only the in-frame ones, dropping some. Of around 150,000 clones listed, about 72% are singletons. The CDR3 loop spans 20 amino acids. The V gene's germline CDR1 is LNHDA and CDR2 SQIVND (reference sequence). V lost 3 bases and J lost 1; bases outside the gene matches: 16. The clonotype comes from a man in his forties or fifties in good health and CMV-seropositive. The sequenced material came from PBMCs. This chain uses TRBV19 with TRBJ1-5; TRBD1 matches 9 bases. The CDR3 here is CASSIYWGQGGQGSNQPQHF. CDR3 sequence (DNA): TGTGCCAGTAGTATTTATTGGGGACAGGGTGGTCAGGGGAGCAATCAGCCCCAGCATTTT.